The T cell receptor beta chain under discussion was sequenced for a study of spatial heterogeneity in lung cancer. This clonotype was detected many times. TCRdb re-derived calls from the 5' RACE reads in MiXCR, one entry per CDR3 protein. Here the sample spans more than 45,000 distinct CDR3 sequences, less than 6% being singletons. Time point given: sample taken at primary tumor resection. The CDR3 contains 13 residues. V lost 5 bases, J lost 4 bases, and 14 bases lay in between. The germline CDR1 and CDR2 sequences are DFQATT and SNEGSKA (reference sequence). The starting material was PBMCs, obtained at surgery. The chain recombines TRBV20-1 with TRBJ2-5; D may be TRBD1 (6 bases). The sequence was obtained from a male donor with early-stage non-small cell lung cancer. In DNA form, the CDR3 reads TGCAGTGCTGACATCCGAGGGGGAGAGACCCAGTACTTC. Translation: CSADIRGGETQYF.